These 11 T cell receptor beta chains were all obtained from the same sample, sequenced in a study of CD4 T cells in relation to SARS-CoV-2 and coronaviruses. Sequencing was performed with immunoSEQ multiplex PCR; in TCRdb, only in-frame clones are kept and a portion is missing. The data contain around 11,000 clones, around 87% of them seen just once; the ten biggest clones take up around 2.2%. Input material: naive CD4+ T cells from PBMCs. Subset reported: naive CD4+ T cells isolated by negative enrichment. Receptor source: an adult with COVID-19.

The V and J genes are TRBV4-2 and TRBJ2-1, with TRBD2 identical over 7 bases. The V gene end was trimmed by 0 bases and the J gene end by 3 bases; junction bases not matched to a gene: 5. CDR1 LGHNA and CDR2 YNFKEQ come from the germline V gene. CDR3 size: 16 residues. For the CDR3, the DNA is TGTGCCAGCAGCCAAGAAATAACGGGGGGCTACAATGAGCAGTTCTTC. Protein product: CASSQEITGGYNEQFF.

The gene calls are TRBV9 and TRBJ1-1, with unresolved D. CDR3 size: 13 residues. Germline V lookup: CDR1 SGDLS, CDR2 YYNGEE. V lost 0 bases, J lost 1 base, and 4 bases lay in between. Here the CDR3 reads CASSVEGNTEAFF. In DNA form, the CDR3 reads TGTGCCAGCAGCGTAGAAGGGAACACTGAAGCTTTCTTT.

Here the CDR3 reads CASSPRGRWETQYF. CDR3 in DNA: TGTGCCAGCAGTCCTAGGGGCCGGTGGGAGACCCAGTACTTC. This chain joins TRBV27 and TRBJ2-5, with a possible D match to TRBD1 (5 bases). Germline CDR1 reads MNHEY; CDR2 reads SMNVEV (reference sequence). V lost 5 bases to trimming and J lost 5 bases, with 15 bases between them. CDR3 length equals 14 residues.

The gene calls are TRBV9 and TRBJ1-5; no definite D call. The CDR3 consists of 14 residues. With 0 bases removed from V and 4 bases from J, the gap between germline ends came to 8 bases. CDR1 is SGDLS and CDR2 is YYNGEE in the germline V gene. The CDR3 DNA reads as TGTGCCAGCAGCGTAGGCAGAACTAATCAGCCCCAGCATTTT. Translation gives CASSVGRTNQPQHF.

The V gene is TRBV27, the J gene TRBJ2-6; 10 nucleotides align to TRBD1. There are 17 residues in the CDR3. Germline assignment: CDR1 MNHEY and CDR2 SMNVEV (reference sequence). The ends lost 8 bases at V and 4 bases at J; junction bases unmatched: 11. The CDR3 bases are TGTGCCAGCTCGCTGAAGGGACAGGGGTCCGGGGCCAACGTCCTGACTTTC. Encoded protein: CASSLKGQGSGANVLTF.

The chain combines TRBV29-1 with TRBJ2-4; D might be TRBD1 (6 bases). CDR3 length: 11 amino acids. Germline V gives CDR1 SQVTM, CDR2 ANQGSEA. V was shortened by 4 bases and J by 11 bases, with 12 bases between the two germline ends. This CDR3 reads CSVGTVTLQYF. DNA for the CDR3: TGCAGCGTTGGGACAGTCACCCTTCAGTACTTC.

This CDR3 is CASSLTENTEAFF. DNA for the CDR3: TGCGCCAGCAGCCTTACAGAGAACACTGAAGCTTTCTTT. The chain recombines TRBV5-1 with TRBJ1-1; the D is unclear. CDR1 and CDR2 from the germline V gene are SGHRS and YFSETQ. V dropped 4 bases and J dropped 1 base, with 8 bases sitting between them. This CDR3 is built from 13 residues.

This clone was seen only a few times. The genes are TRBV9 and TRBJ1-5; 12 bases line up with TRBD1. V was pared by 4 bases and J by 6 bases, with 5 bases of the junction left unmatched. The CDR3 sequence is 15 residues long. CDR1 is SGDLS and CDR2 is YYNGEE in the germline V gene. The CDR3 loop is CASSTGTGGLQPQHF. The CDR3 bases are TGTGCCAGCAGCACCGGGACAGGGGGCCTTCAGCCCCAGCATTTT. Full variable domain (missing parts from reference TRBV9 and TRBJ1-5): DSGVTQTPKHLITATGQRVTLRCSPRSGDLSVYWYQQSLDQGLQFLIQYYNGEERAKGNILERFSAQQFPDLHSELNLSSLELGDSALYFCASSTGTGGLQPQHFGDGTRLSIL.

This clone was seen once. This sequence joins TRBV3-1 (or the pseudogene TRBV3-2) and TRBJ1-4; weak D call: TRBD1 (6 bases). The CDR3 runs 15 residues. Germline CDR1 and CDR2: LGHDT and YNNKEL (reference sequence). With 0 bases removed from V and 7 bases from J, the gap between germline ends came to 12 bases. CDR3 sequence reads: CASSQDGGWSEKLFF. The CDR3, as DNA: TGTGCCAGCAGCCAAGACGGGGGCTGGAGTGAAAAACTGTTTTTT.

The rearrangement joins TRBV20-1 to TRBJ2-1; D gene uncertain. Trimming stripped 0 bases from V and 12 bases from J, with 9 bases between. Germline values: CDR1 DFQATT, CDR2 SNEGSKA (reference sequence). The CDR3 is 11 amino acids. The CDR3 DNA reads TGCAGTGCTAGAGAAACATACGGGCAGTTCTTC. It translates to CSARETYGQFF.

The chain carries TRBV6-5 and TRBJ1-1; TRBD1 aligns across 9 bases. The V segment lost 6 bases and the J segment 1 base; nucleotides outside the gene matches: 6. Germline CDR1 MNHEY, CDR2 SVGAGI. The CDR3 is made up of 15 amino acids. The chain's CDR3 is CASSYGQGKNTEAFF. The CDR3 nucleotides read TGTGCCAGCAGCTACGGACAGGGGAAGAACACTGAAGCTTTCTTT.